Following are 23 T cell receptor beta chains from one sample sequenced in a study of blood T cell repertoires in COVID-19. Profiling relied on immunoSEQ multiplex PCR, and the TCRdb table lists in-frame clones only, not all of them. Of approximately 150,000 clones listed, around 85% are singletons. Input material: peripheral blood. The receptors originated from an older man with acute or convalescent COVID-19.

This chain joins TRBV5-1 and TRBJ2-3; 13 bases are shared with TRBD2. This CDR3 spans 18 amino acids. Unmatched junction bases numbered 9, after V lost 4 bases and J lost 1 base. From germline, CDR1 is SGHRS and CDR2 YFSETQ. The CDR3 DNA follows: TGCGCCAGCAGCCCGGCTCGACTAGCGGGAGGAGGCACAGATACGCAGTATTTT. This translates into CASSPARLAGGGTDTQYF.

The rearrangement joins TRBV9 to TRBJ2-2; 11 bases line up with TRBD2. The length of the CDR3 is 16 residues. The germline V gene encodes CDR1 SGDLS and CDR2 YYNGEE. Germline trimming cut 0 bases from V and 7 bases from J; bases unmatched to any gene: 5. CDR3 loop: CASSVDLAGGVGELFF. Here the CDR3 DNA reads TGTGCCAGCAGCGTAGATTTAGCGGGAGGGGTCGGGGAGCTGTTTTTT. Drawing the rest from reference TRBV9 and TRBJ2-2, the complete variable domain is DSGVTQTPKHLITATGQRVTLRCSPRSGDLSVYWYQQSLDQGLQFLIQYYNGEERAKGNILERFSAQQFPDLHSELNLSSLELGDSALYFCASSVDLAGGVGELFFGEGSRLTVL.

The chain has TRBV29-1 and TRBJ1-1, with D perhaps matching TRBD1 (6 bases). The V and J ends lost 7 bases and 2 bases respectively, with 14 bases between them. The CDR3 sequence is 13 residues long. Germline V lookup: CDR1 SQVTM, CDR2 ANQGSEA. The CDR3 reads CSAPGVGNTEAFF. In DNA form, the CDR3 reads TGCAGCGCTCCAGGGGTGGGAAACACTGAAGCTTTCTTT.

V gene TRBV9 combines with J gene TRBJ2-3; D is unclear. V shed 0 bases and J shed 2 bases, with 13 bases lying between them. Germline V gene sequence: CDR1 SGDLS, CDR2 YYNGEE. The CDR3 contains 16 residues. CDR3 in amino acids: CASSVGSSYVTDTQYF. The CDR3, as DNA: TGTGCCAGCAGCGTAGGATCGAGCTATGTCACAGATACGCAGTATTTT.

This chain links TRBV11-1 with TRBJ2-2; 12 bases fit TRBD2. The junction had 5 bases not matched to a gene; V was cut back by 5 bases and J by 7 bases. This CDR3 is built from 15 residues. The V gene's germline CDR1 is SGHAT and CDR2 FQDESV (reference sequence). DNA of the CDR3: TGTGCCAGCAGCCCGACTAGCGGGAGAGACGGGGAGCTGTTTTTT. It encodes CASSPTSGRDGELFF. Using reference TRBV11-1 and TRBJ2-2 for the parts outside the CDR3, the full variable domain is EAEVAQSPRYKITEKSQAVAFWCDPISGHATLYWYRQILGQGPELLVQFQDESVVDDSQLPKDRFSAERLKGVDSTLKIQPAELGDSAMYLCASSPTSGRDGELFFGEGSRLTVL.

The chain employs TRBV5-1 and TRBJ1-4, with D possibly being TRBD1 (5 bases). The germline gives CDR1 SGHRS, CDR2 YFSETQ. Deletions cut 0 bases from V and 0 bases from J, with 6 bases between. This CDR3 region has 15 residues. Written as DNA, the CDR3 is TGCGCCAGCAGCTTGGAGGGGTCAACTAATGAAAAACTGTTTTTT. Amino acid sequence: CASSLEGSTNEKLFF.

The chain has TRBV5-4 and TRBJ1-4; D perhaps matches TRBD1 (5 bases). Germline loops: CDR1 SGHNT, CDR2 YYREEE (reference sequence). This CDR3 spans 16 amino acids. V was clipped by 4 bases and J by 0 bases, with 13 bases between them. The CDR3 region is CASSPDMTATNEKLFF. The CDR3 DNA reads TGTGCCAGCAGCCCGGACATGACAGCAACTAATGAAAAACTGTTTTTT.

This sequence joins TRBV7-2 and TRBJ1-3; D is undetermined. This CDR3 region has 15 residues. Germline CDR1 is SGHTA and CDR2 is FQGNSA. V was shortened by 1 base and J by 0 bases, with 7 bases between the two germline ends. CDR3 residues: CASSLVLSSGNTIYF. The DNA for the CDR3 is TGTGCCAGCAGCTTAGTCCTGAGCTCTGGAAACACCATATATTTT.

Only one count was recorded for this clone. The V gene is TRBV6-2 or TRBV6-3, the J gene TRBJ1-2; no clear D gene. Germline V gives CDR1 MNHEY, CDR2 SVGEGT. Deletions cut 6 bases from V and 4 bases from J, with 6 bases between. The CDR3 runs to 11 residues. The DNA of the CDR3 is TGTGCCAGCAGCCGGAGCTATGGCTACACCTTC. This sequence encodes CASSRSYGYTF.

V is TRBV28 and J is TRBJ2-5; 13 bases align to TRBD2. The CDR3 contains 17 residues. Germline V gives CDR1 MDHEN, CDR2 SYDVKM. With 2 bases clipped from V and 2 bases from J, the junction kept 5 bases outside the gene matches. The CDR3 DNA follows: TGTGCCAGCAGTTTAGAGGGACTAGCGGGGCTACAAGAGACCCAGTACTTC. Its protein is CASSLEGLAGLQETQYF. Full variable domain (remainder filled in from reference TRBV28 and TRBJ2-5): DVKVTQSSRYLVKRTGEKVFLECVQDMDHENMFWYRQDPGLGLRLIYFSYDVKMKEKGDIPEGYSVSREKKERFSLILESASTNQTSMYLCASSLEGLAGLQETQYFGPGTRLLVL.

DNA of the CDR3: TGTGCCAGCAGTTTAGCGAGACAGGGAACCTACGAGCAGTACTTC. It yields the protein CASSLARQGTYEQYF. The chain recombines TRBV6-2 or TRBV6-3 with TRBJ2-7, with TRBD1 matching over 7 bases. The junction had 8 bases not matched to a gene; V was cut back by 4 bases and J by 2 bases. The CDR3 contains 15 residues. From germline, CDR1 is MNHEY and CDR2 SVGEGT.

A few counts support this clone. The chain is built from TRBV7-8 and TRBJ1-3; 7 nucleotides agree with TRBD1. Germline V gene data show CDR1 as SGHVS and CDR2 as FQNEAQ. The CDR3 is made up of 17 amino acids. Trimming at V came to 0 bases and at J to 0 bases, leaving 5 bases not matched to a gene. CDR3 protein: CASSLAATGFSGNTIYF. The CDR3 DNA reads TGTGCCAGCAGCTTAGCCGCGACAGGGTTCTCTGGAAACACCATATATTTT.

The rearrangement links TRBV7-9 to TRBJ2-3, with TRBD2 identical over 7 bases. V lost 4 bases, J lost 0 bases, and 7 bases stayed unmatched. This CDR3 spans 16 amino acids. Germline V gene lookup returns CDR1 SEHNR and CDR2 FQNEAQ (reference sequence). As DNA, the CDR3 is TGTGCCAGCAGCTCCGAGCGGGGTTCTAGCACAGATACGCAGTATTTT. Amino acids: CASSSERGSSTDTQYF.

In its sample, this clone was seen once. Other DNA sequences in this specimen translate into the identical CDR3. The chain has TRBV29-1 and TRBJ2-7; 11 nucleotides align to TRBD1. The CDR3 spans 14 residues. Germline trimming cut 6 bases from V and 3 bases from J; bases unmatched to any gene: 7. CDR1 and CDR2 from the germline V gene are SQVTM and ANQGSEA. CDR3 sequence reads: CSVAGTGGFYEQYF. The CDR3, as DNA: TGCAGCGTAGCCGGGACAGGGGGATTCTACGAGCAGTACTTC.

This clone was counted once. The V and J genes are TRBV24-1 and TRBJ2-3, with D maybe TRBD2 (6 bases). Trimming cost V 1 base and J 1 base, with 11 bases left between them. The CDR3 runs to 16 residues. Germline V gene data show CDR1 as KGHDR and CDR2 as SFDVKD. DNA of the CDR3: TGTGCCACCAGTGATTTAAGGCGGGAAGGCACAGATACGCAGTATTTT. Translated, it gives CATSDLRREGTDTQYF.

The gene calls are TRBV27 and TRBJ2-7; a possible D gene is TRBD2 (6 bases). CDR1 MNHEY and CDR2 SMNVEV come from the germline V gene (reference sequence). The CDR3 sequence is 14 residues long. Trimming cost V 3 bases and J 4 bases, with 13 bases left between them. Here the CDR3 DNA reads TGTGCCAGCAGTTTTACCGGGAGAGGATACGAGCAGTACTTC. Its translation: CASSFTGRGYEQYF.

The V gene is TRBV5-1, the J gene TRBJ2-5; D is undetermined. This CDR3 comprises 15 residues. Trimming cost V 0 bases and J 0 bases, with 9 bases left between them. Germline values: CDR1 SGHRS, CDR2 YFSETQ. In DNA form, the CDR3 reads TGCGCCAGCAGCTTGGAAGCTCCTTACCAAGAGACCCAGTACTTC. Residues: CASSLEAPYQETQYF.

The chain uses TRBV2 and TRBJ2-1; 10 bases agree with TRBD1. Per the germline V gene, CDR1 is SNHLY and CDR2 is FYNNEI. CDR3 length equals 12 residues. The trim removed 7 bases at V and 7 bases at J, leaving 1 base unmatched. CDR3 coding DNA: TGTGCCAGCACGGGACAGGGGAATGAGCAGTTCTTC. This gives the protein CASTGQGNEQFF.

The gene calls are TRBV28 and TRBJ1-5; 7 bases line up with TRBD1. This CDR3 comprises 15 residues. CDR1 and CDR2 from the germline V gene are MDHEN and SYDVKM. J was trimmed by 3 bases and V by 6 bases; bases with no gene match: 8. CDR3 loop: CASRVAGGPNQPQHF. The CDR3 DNA reads TGTGCCAGCAGGGTGGCAGGGGGTCCCAATCAGCCCCAGCATTTT.

This chain links TRBV9 with TRBJ2-5; 8 positions match TRBD1. The germline CDR1 and CDR2 sequences are SGDLS and YYNGEE. This CDR3 has 14 amino acids. After removal of 0 bases from V and 5 bases from J, the junction contained 3 bases not matched to a gene. The DNA for the CDR3 is TGTGCCAGCAGCGTAGCAGGGGGCGATGAGACCCAGTACTTC. Its translation is CASSVAGGDETQYF.

This clone was seen once. The rearrangement uses TRBV7-2 and TRBJ2-3; D is possibly TRBD2 (5 bases). Germline CDR1 reads SGHTA; CDR2 reads FQGNSA. V dropped 8 bases and J dropped 0 bases, with 12 bases sitting between them. CDR3 length: 14 residues. The CDR3 protein is CASARGFSTDTQYF. The CDR3 DNA reads as TGTGCCAGCGCCCGCGGGTTTAGCACAGATACGCAGTATTTT.

The rearrangement joins TRBV6-4 to TRBJ2-2, with TRBD2 matching over 13 bases. The CDR3 consists of 15 residues. Trimming at V came to 6 bases and at J to 5 bases, leaving 3 bases not matched to a gene. CDR1 is MRHNA, CDR2 SNTAGT, per germline. The CDR3 loop reads CASRTGLAGTGELFF. CDR3 coding DNA: TGTGCCAGCAGAACGGGACTAGCGGGAACCGGGGAGCTGTTTTTT.

V usage is TRBV30 and J usage is TRBJ2-7; TRBD2 matches at 10 bases. CDR1 and CDR2 from the germline V gene are GTSNPN and SVGIG (reference sequence). V gave up 1 base and J gave up 3 bases; unmatched junction bases: 3. The CDR3 spans 14 residues. This chain's CDR3 is CAWSGTSGFYEQYF. The CDR3 nucleotides are TGTGCCTGGAGTGGGACTAGCGGATTCTACGAGCAGTACTTC.